This T cell receptor (beta chain) was documented in a study of human T cells and chemical hapten exposure. This CDR3 has 11 amino acids. CDR1 is MDHEN and CDR2 is SYDVKM in the germline V gene. V lost 4 bases and J lost 6, with 4 bases in between. The authors extracted total RNA from unfractionated whole blood. TCRdb re-called the 5' RACE reads with MiXCR, one entry per CDR3 protein. The table has 81,000 or so distinct CDR3 sequences, about 7.7% seen once. This chain links TRBV28 with TRBJ1-5; no reliable D call. This TCR was recovered from a male donor in good health. In DNA, the CDR3 is TGTGCCAGCAGTTCGCGTCAGCCCCAGCATTTT. As protein: CASSSRQPQHF.